This T cell receptor (beta chain) stems from a study of blood T cells in healthy people across ages. Using a J-beta primer mix together with a sample-barcoded 5' primer, a second PCR was run for roughly 7 to 12 cycles. Each of the samples gave a minimum of 2.5 million paired-end reads that contained CDR3. TCRdb fed the 5' RACE reads into MiXCR, producing one record per CDR3 protein. The sample consists of nearly 800,000 distinct CDR3 sequences, roughly 50% of them appearing once. Sample: blood. The receptor comes from a man in his forties in good health.

CDR3 region: CASSGRTGTAEQYF. The CDR3 bases are TGTGCCAGCAGCGGTAGGACAGGGACCGCCGAGCAGTACTTC. The chain uses TRBV7-9 and TRBJ2-7; 8 nucleotides align to TRBD1. CDR1 is SEHNR and CDR2 is FQNEAQ in the germline V gene (reference sequence). The CDR3 sequence is 14 residues long. V lost 5 bases to trimming and J lost 6 bases; unmatched junction nucleotides: 9. Full variable domain (remainder filled in from reference TRBV7-9 and TRBJ2-7): DTGVSQNPRHKITKRGQNVTFRCDPISEHNRLYWYRQTLGQGPEFLTYFQNEAQLEKSRLLSDRFSAERPKGSFSTLEIQRTEQGDSAMYLCASSGRTGTAEQYFGPGTRLTVT.